Each of the 4 T cell receptor beta chains below was sequenced from the same sample in a study of blood T cell repertoires in COVID-19. TCRdb's table, derived via immunoSEQ multiplex PCR, lists solely in-frame clones and lacks some. The data show more than 350,000 clones, 70% to 90% seen once. What was sequenced was PBMCs or T cells enriched from blood (not recorded which). The source is a woman between 18 and 29 years old who had been exposed to COVID-19.

In its sample, this clone was seen a few times. CDR3 region: CASSSGAGVVNTEAFF. The DNA for the CDR3 is TGTGCCAGCAGTTCCGGGGCAGGGGTGGTGAACACTGAAGCTTTCTTT. The chain joins TRBV27 to TRBJ1-1; tentatively, D is TRBD1 (6 bases). Trimming cost V 4 bases and J 0 bases, with 15 bases left between them. Per the germline V gene, CDR1 is MNHEY and CDR2 is SMNVEV (reference sequence). The CDR3 consists of 16 residues.

J is TRBJ1-1 and V is TRBV6-1; D perhaps matches TRBD1 (6 bases). The V gene's germline CDR1 is MNHNS and CDR2 SASEGT. The CDR3 loop spans 14 amino acids. With 7 bases removed from V and 1 base from J, the gap between germline ends came to 13 bases. CDR3 protein: CASIETGANTEAFF. CDR3 nucleotide sequence: TGTGCCAGCATCGAGACAGGAGCGAACACTGAAGCTTTCTTT.

This chain connects TRBV28 to TRBJ2-1, with D tentatively TRBD2 (5 bases). Germline CDR1 reads MDHEN; CDR2 reads SYDVKM. V lost 7 bases and J lost 6, with 13 bases in between. The CDR3 extends over 13 amino acids. The DNA for the CDR3 is TGTGCCAGCATACGGAGCGGAGGCAATGAGCAGTTCTTC. This translates into CASIRSGGNEQFF.

This clone has just one count. This sample includes further DNA sequences coding for the same CDR3. The chain joins TRBV5-6 to TRBJ1-2, with 9 positions matching TRBD1. V trimming: 1 base; J trimming: 7 bases; junction bases outside the gene matches: 2. CDR1 is SGHDT and CDR2 is YYEEEE in the germline V gene. CDR3 length: 13 amino acids. Written as DNA, the CDR3 is TGTGCCAGCAGCTTGAGACAGGGGGGTGGCTACACCTTC. Amino acid sequence: CASSLRQGGGYTF.